This is a list of T cell receptor beta chains from one sample in a study of T-cell memory formation after mild COVID-19. TCRdb analysed the 5' RACE reads with MiXCR anew, one entry per CDR3 protein. The top ten clones hold about 4% of a sample with around 180,000 distinct CDR3 sequences, about 18% of them seen once. Sequences were obtained from PBMCs or a T cell subset sorted from them (not recorded which). All receptors derive from a man between 18 and 29 years old who had mild COVID-19 (a few samples of this study predate the infection). Cell type and time point are not known. Each CDR3 is given with its conserved first and last residue. The D gene is left open where the match is weak. Clone sizes are given selectively: once, few, many, or a class where the clone is expanded.

TRBJ1-1	.	.	TRBV7-8	TGTGCCAGCAGCATATCGACCTTGACAGTCGAAGCTTTCTTT	CASSISTLTVEAFF
TRBJ2-7	.	.	TRBV7-8	TGTGCCAGCAGCTTAAGGGACCTCGACTCCTACGAGCAGTACTTC	CASSLRDLDSYEQYF
TRBJ1-2	.	.	TRBV29-1	TGCAGCGTTGAAGGTGGGCCAGGGTTAGATGGCTACACCTTC	CSVEGGPGLDGYTF
TRBJ2-5	TRBD2	once	TRBV20-1	TGCAGTGCGAAAACTAGCGCGGAGACCCAGTACTTC	CSAKTSAETQYF
TRBJ2-1	.	.	TRBV7-2	TGTGCCAGCAGCTTAGGCGGGACGGCTAGCTACAATGAGCAGTTCTTC	CASSLGGTASYNEQFF
TRBJ1-3	.	.	TRBV5-1	TGCGCCAGCAGCTTCTCGGACTCTGGAAACACCATATATTTT	CASSFSDSGNTIYF
TRBJ2-2	.	.	TRBV9	TGTGCCAGCAGCGTAGCTCAGGTTTCGTACGGGGAGCTGTTTTTT	CASSVAQVSYGELFF
TRBJ1-5	.	.	TRBV6-2/TRBV6-3	TGTGCCAGCAGTTACGGTGCTGACAGGCCCCAGCATTTT	CASSYGADRPQHF
TRBJ2-3	.	few	TRBV12-3/TRBV12-4	TGTGCCAGCCAGAGAACTGCGTCTAGCACAGATACGCAGTATTTT	CASQRTASSTDTQYF
TRBJ1-2	TRBD1	few	TRBV29-1	TGCAGCGTTGGGGCAGGGGGTCGTGGTAGCTATGGCTACACCTTC	CSVGAGGRGSYGYTF
TRBJ1-1	TRBD1	.	TRBV6-6	TGTGCCAGCAGTTACCAGGGGGCTTGGGAAGCTTTCTTT	CASSYQGAWEAFF
TRBJ2-1	TRBD1	.	TRBV7-2	TGTGCCAGCAGCACCCGGGACAGGGCCAATGAGCAGTTCTTC	CASSTRDRANEQFF
TRBJ2-5	.	.	TRBV5-4	TGTGCCAGCAGCGGCGGGACATACCAAGAGACCCAGTACTTC	CASSGGTYQETQYF
TRBJ1-2	.	few	TRBV29-1	TGCAGCGTTGATGCGCGGGGCATGGGGGACTATGGCTACACCTTC	CSVDARGMGDYGYTF
TRBJ1-2	.	few	TRBV5-6	TGTGCCAGCAGCTTTGTTAATGGCTACACCTTC	CASSFVNGYTF
TRBJ1-6	TRBD1	many	TRBV7-2	TGTGCCAGCAGCCCTCGGACAGGGGATTCACCCCTCCACTTT	CASSPRTGDSPLHF
TRBJ2-5	TRBD2	.	TRBV7-2	TGTGCCAGCAGACTGCGGGGGGGAGCAGAGACCCAGTACTTC	CASRLRGGAETQYF
TRBJ2-7	.	few	TRBV4-2	TGTGCCAGCAGCTATTCGTCGGGCGAGCAGTACTTC	CASSYSSGEQYF
TRBJ2-6	TRBD2	.	TRBV6-5	TGTGCCAGCAATCACGGGGGGGCCTCCGGGGCCAACGTCCTGACTTTC	CASNHGGASGANVLTF
TRBJ2-5	.	many	TRBV27	TGTGCCAGCAGCCTAACAGGGAAGACCCAGTACTTC	CASSLTGKTQYF
TRBJ2-3	.	.	TRBV12-3/TRBV12-4	TGTGCCAGCAGACCAACGCCCGCGGCGGATACGCAGTATTTT	CASRPTPAADTQYF
TRBJ2-3	.	.	TRBV18	TGTGCCAGCGCAATAAGCGGCCGCTCGGATACGCAGTATTTT	CASAISGRSDTQYF
TRBJ2-2	.	many	TRBV20-1	TGCAGTGCTACAGGACGCTTTCAGGGTACCGGGGAGCTGTTTTTT	CSATGRFQGTGELFF
TRBJ1-1	.	few	TRBV2	TGTGCCAGCAGTAATCGACAGAACACTGAAGCTTTCTTT	CASSNRQNTEAFF
TRBJ2-5	TRBD1	many	TRBV7-9	TGTGCCAGCAGCTTACAGGGGGTTCAAGAGACCCAGTACTTC	CASSLQGVQETQYF
TRBJ1-2	TRBD1	few	TRBV5-5	TGTGCCAGCAGCCGGGGACAGGGGGCGTCCTATGGCTACACCTTC	CASSRGQGASYGYTF
TRBJ1-4	TRBD1	few	TRBV20-1	TGCAGTGCTATACAGACAGGGACTAATGAAAAACTGTTTTTT	CSAIQTGTNEKLFF
TRBJ2-5	.	.	TRBV29-1	TGCAGCGTTGCGCTCCGACAGTCTGGAGAGACCCAGTACTTC	CSVALRQSGETQYF
TRBJ2-7	TRBD1	.	TRBV9	TGTGCCAGCAGCGTGGGACAGTTAACCTACGAGCAGTACTTC	CASSVGQLTYEQYF
TRBJ2-1	TRBD2	.	TRBV7-2	TGTGCCAGCAGCCCCGGGGGGAACTACAATGAGCAGTTCTTC	CASSPGGNYNEQFF
TRBJ2-3	.	few	TRBV6-2/TRBV6-3	TGTGCCAGCAGGGCGGGGCTGGGGCCCACAGATACGCAGTATTTT	CASRAGLGPTDTQYF
TRBJ2-3	TRBD2	.	TRBV12-3/TRBV12-4	TGTGCCAGCAGTCCCGGACTAGCGGGGGCCCTCCCCCCCGCAGATACGCAGTATTTT	CASSPGLAGALPPADTQYF
TRBJ1-2	.	.	TRBV5-1	TGCGCCAGCAGCTCCAGCCGGGGCCCTATAGCTAACTATGGCTACACCTTC	CASSSSRGPIANYGYTF
TRBJ1-1	TRBD1	few	TRBV3-1	TGTGCCAGCAGCCTACAGGGGAAGACTGAAGCTTTCTTT	CASSLQGKTEAFF
TRBJ2-1	TRBD1	.	TRBV12-3/TRBV12-4	TGTGCCAGCACCCCCGGTGGGACAGCGGTTTACAATGAGCAGTTCTTC	CASTPGGTAVYNEQFF
TRBJ2-5	TRBD2	few	TRBV20-1	TGCAGTGCTGCTCCACTAGCGGGTCACCAAGAGACCCAGTACTTC	CSAAPLAGHQETQYF
TRBJ1-5	TRBD1	.	TRBV5-1	TGCGCCAGCAGCTCGGAATCGAATCAGGGGGCAAATCAGCCCCAGCATTTT	CASSSESNQGANQPQHF